Only a few counts were recorded for the clone carrying this T cell receptor beta chain. As yet, its antigen is unknown. This entry is derived from a study of vaccination effects on CD4 cells after COVID-19. The repertoire was sequenced with immunoSEQ multiplex PCR; TCRdb's copy has only in-frame clones and lacks some. The sample consists of some 66,000 clones, approximately 80% of them appearing once. It was after roughly 11 days of culture that CD4+ T cells were isolated. Participants completed two doses of the BNT162b2 or mRNA-1273 vaccine. Germline values: CDR1 SGDLS, CDR2 YYNGEE. This CDR3 contains 17 residues. Trimming stripped 0 bases from V and 0 bases from J, with 13 bases between. The study, taken as a whole, reports: Substantial clonal contraction characterized both infection- and vaccine-induced clones late after vaccination. Cross-reaction with common cold coronaviruses was seen in only 1 of 255 vaccine-induced clones from healthy vaccinees.

The material was CD4+ T cells from PBMCs cultured without peptide, obtained after COVID-19 vaccination. This clonotype originated in a human donor who received a COVID-19 vaccine. The V call is TRBV9, the J call TRBJ2-4; D is undetermined. DNA for the CDR3: TGTGCCAGCAGCGTAGGGGCTATTCCCTCAGCCAAAAACATTCAGTACTTC. Translating it yields CASSVGAIPSAKNIQYF.